The next 29 T cell receptor beta chains were all read from a single sample in a study of blood T cell repertoires in COVID-19. Measured with immunoSEQ multiplex PCR; TCRdb has only the in-frame clones, and not every one. The data hold 200,000 to 250,000 clones, with approximately 83% observed a single time. Input material: peripheral blood. Receptors originate from a human donor in a cohort sampled during active COVID-19.

This clone was seen once. The chain joins TRBV5-6 to TRBJ2-1, with 7 bases identical to TRBD2. CDR1 and CDR2 (germline): SGHDT, YYEEEE. This CDR3 spans 15 amino acids. V gave up 2 bases and J gave up 3 bases; unmatched junction bases: 5. The CDR3, as DNA: TGTGCCAGCAGCTTTGGCGGGAGTTTCTACAATGAGCAGTTCTTC. Amino acid sequence: CASSFGGSFYNEQFF.

The chain joins TRBV5-5 to TRBJ2-7; 8 positions agree with TRBD1. Germline V CDR1 and CDR2: SGHKS, YYEKEE (reference sequence). This CDR3 is 15 amino acids long. Trimming at V came to 2 bases and at J to 3 bases, leaving 7 bases not matched to a gene. This CDR3 reads CASSLFGTGNYEQYF. The CDR3 DNA is TGTGCCAGCAGCTTATTCGGGACAGGTAACTACGAGCAGTACTTC.

DNA of the CDR3: TGTGCCAGCAGCTTAGGCGGGGGTAGTGGAGAGACCCAGTACTTC. Translation gives CASSLGGGSGETQYF. The V call is TRBV11-3, the J call TRBJ2-5, with 7 bases lining up with TRBD2. V lost 1 base and J lost 4; bases outside the gene matches: 6. Germline CDR1 SGHNT, CDR2 YENEEA. The CDR3 consists of 15 residues.

CDR3 nucleotide sequence: TGCGCCAGCAGCCGAAGGACAGGGGAGTACAATGAGCAGTTCTTC. Translation: CASSRRTGEYNEQFF. V is TRBV4-1 and J is TRBJ2-1, with 9 bases lining up with TRBD1. The germline V gene has CDR1 MGHRA and CDR2 YSYEKL. V shed 4 bases, J shed 4 bases, and the junction held 5 bases outside the gene matches. The length of the CDR3 is 15 residues.

This clone was seen more than once but under ten times. The V call is TRBV6-5, the J call TRBJ1-1, with D possibly matching TRBD1 (5 bases). V lost 10 bases, J lost 1 base, and 13 bases lay in between. Germline CDR1 MNHEY, CDR2 SVGAGI. The CDR3 is made up of 13 amino acids. CDR3 in amino acids: CATSGVQNTEAFF. CDR3 sequence (DNA): TGTGCCACCTCGGGGGTGCAGAACACTGAAGCTTTCTTT.

The CDR3 is CATSEGQQETQYF. The DNA of the CDR3 is TGTGCCACCTCGGAGGGCCAGCAAGAGACCCAGTACTTC. The V gene is TRBV24-1, the J gene TRBJ2-5; a possible D gene is TRBD2 (6 bases). CDR1 is KGHDR and CDR2 is SFDVKD in the germline V gene. The CDR3 runs to 13 residues. Trimming took 9 bases from V and 2 from J, leaving 12 bases between them.

The chain employs TRBV4-2 and TRBJ2-1, with a tentative D call TRBD1 (5 bases). The germline CDR1 and CDR2 sequences are LGHNA and YNFKEQ. V was shortened by 0 bases and J by 6 bases, with 6 bases between the two germline ends. The CDR3 length is 13 residues. The CDR3: CASSQDRVNEQFF. The CDR3 DNA is TGTGCCAGCAGCCAAGACAGGGTCAATGAGCAGTTCTTC.

The rearrangement links TRBV10-2 to TRBJ2-5; D perhaps matches TRBD2 (6 bases). This CDR3 is built from 14 residues. Germline-derived CDR1 and CDR2 are WSHSY and SAAADI. The V and J ends lost 3 bases and 1 base respectively, with 9 bases between them. The chain's CDR3 is CASSESGFQETQYF. CDR3 coding DNA: TGCGCCAGCAGTGAAAGCGGGTTCCAAGAGACCCAGTACTTC.

The CDR3 here is CASSLSNREQYF. The CDR3 bases are TGTGCCAGCTCACTGTCAAACAGGGAACAGTACTTC. The V call is TRBV18, the J call TRBJ2-7; tentatively, D is TRBD1 (6 bases). With 4 bases removed from V and 10 bases from J, the gap between germline ends came to 14 bases. The CDR3 spans 12 residues. From germline, CDR1 is KGHSH and CDR2 LQKENI. Full variable domain (missing parts from reference TRBV18 and TRBJ2-7): NAGVMQNPRHLVRRRGQEARLRCSPMKGHSHVYWYRQLPEEGLKFMVYLQKENIIDESGMPKERFSAEFPKEGPSILRIQQVVRGDSAAYFCASSLSNREQYFGPGTRLTVT.

As for this clone: A junction end diverges from the germline sequence, so it may reflect a read error. The chain uses TRBV7-7 and TRBJ2-3; 8 nucleotides agree with TRBD1. The CDR3 length is 15 residues. Germline CDR1 reads SSHAT; CDR2 reads FNYEAQ (reference sequence). The CDR3 coding sequence is TGTGCTAGCAGTCCGGACAGGGTAATTAGGGATACGCAGTATTTT. Its translation is CASSPDRVIRDTQYF.

As for this clone: Other DNA variants within this sample encode the same CDR3. This rearrangement joins TRBV10-1 to TRBJ2-5; unclear D gene. Germline values: CDR1 WNHNN, CDR2 SYGVQD (reference sequence). CDR3 length: 13 amino acids. V lost 2 bases to trimming and J lost 2 bases, with 6 bases between them. CDR3 protein: CASSETVQETQYF. CDR3 DNA sequence: TGCGCCAGCAGTGAGACAGTTCAAGAGACCCAGTACTTC.

The chain carries TRBV18 and TRBJ2-5, with TRBD2 as a possible D gene (6 bases). Between the trimmed V and J ends, which lost 1 base and 5 bases, there was a span of 14 bases. Germline V gives CDR1 KGHSH, CDR2 LQKENI. This CDR3 spans 15 amino acids. The CDR3 here is CASSPLRDSRETQYF. The CDR3 nucleotides read TGTGCCAGCTCACCACTGAGGGACTCCCGGGAGACCCAGTACTTC.

The V call is TRBV6-1, the J call TRBJ1-5; D call uncertain. The ends were cut back, 0 bases at V and 4 bases at J, with 13 bases in the middle. This CDR3 is built from 16 residues. Looked up from germline, CDR1 is MNHNS and CDR2 is SASEGT. The CDR3 protein is CASSEALQVQNQPQHF. In nucleotides, the CDR3 is TGTGCCAGCAGTGAAGCGCTTCAGGTACAGAATCAGCCCCAGCATTTT.

The V and J genes are TRBV19 and TRBJ2-5, with 7 bases lining up with TRBD1. This CDR3 contains 20 residues. With V trimmed by 5 bases and J by 4 bases, 25 bases remained unmatched. CDR1 and CDR2 from the germline V gene are LNHDA and SQIVND (reference sequence). CDR3 nucleotide sequence: TGTGCCAGTAGTCTCAAAAGTCCCCGGGACAGCAGACATCTAAGAGAGACCCAGTACTTC. The encoded protein is CASSLKSPRDSRHLRETQYF. The full variable domain, with the rest looked up from reference TRBV19 and TRBJ2-5, is DGGITQSPKYLFRKEGQNVTLSCEQNLNHDAMYWYRQDPGQGLRLIYYSQIVNDFQKGDIAEGYSVSREKKESFPLTVTSAQKNPTAFYLCASSLKSPRDSRHLRETQYFGPGTRLLVL.

The chain recombines TRBV24-1 with TRBJ2-5; a weak D match, TRBD2 (5 bases). In germline, CDR1 is KGHDR, CDR2 SFDVKD. The CDR3 runs 14 residues. With 4 bases removed from V and 4 bases from J, the gap between germline ends came to 12 bases. DNA for the CDR3: TGTGCCACCAGTGACAATTGGGAGCGAGAGACCCAGTACTTC. It codes for CATSDNWERETQYF.

This clone was counted once. This chain links TRBV6-5 with TRBJ2-1, with D unclear. V lost 3 bases to trimming and J lost 1 base, with 7 bases between them. Per the germline V gene, CDR1 is MNHEY and CDR2 is SVGAGI. The CDR3 contains 14 residues. CDR3 bases: TGTGCCAGCAGTTATAGTATATCCTACAATGAGCAGTTCTTC. Translated, it gives CASSYSISYNEQFF.

The CDR3 DNA reads as TGCGCCAGCAGCCAAGATGAACAGCGGGGAGCTTCGGGTAAGCAGTTCTTC. Translated: CASSQDEQRGASGKQFF. The rearrangement uses TRBV4-1 and TRBJ2-1; 7 nucleotides agree with TRBD2. This CDR3 contains 17 residues. From germline, CDR1 is MGHRA and CDR2 YSYEKL. Trimming removed 0 bases from V and 11 bases from J; junction bases left unmatched: 16.

The table lists this clone with a count of one. The chain has TRBV5-6 and TRBJ2-3; no clear D gene. Looked up from germline, CDR1 is SGHDT and CDR2 is YYEEEE. Trimming removed 1 base at V and 3 bases at J, with 3 bases between. The length of the CDR3 is 12 residues. This CDR3 reads CASSLQTDTQYF. The CDR3, as DNA: TGTGCCAGCAGCTTGCAAACAGATACGCAGTATTTT.

This clone was recorded many times. The chain couples TRBV19 to TRBJ2-3; 9 nucleotides line up with TRBD1. Per germline, CDR1 LNHDA and CDR2 SQIVND (reference sequence). The CDR3 sequence is 12 residues long. After removal of 9 bases from V and 14 bases from J, the junction contained 12 bases not matched to a gene. CDR3 DNA: TGTGCCAGCAGTCCTGACAGGGGGGGTTTGTATTTT. Amino acid sequence: CASSPDRGGLYF.

This chain joins TRBV6-6 and TRBJ2-7, with 8 bases fitting TRBD1. V lost 0 bases, J lost 5 bases, and 3 bases stayed unmatched. The CDR3 covers 14 residues. Germline-derived CDR1 and CDR2 are MNHNY and SVGAGI (reference sequence). The CDR3 DNA sequence: TGTGCCAGCAGTTACTCGGACAGGGTCCACGAGCAGTACTTC. It yields the protein CASSYSDRVHEQYF.

The chain links TRBV5-6 to TRBJ2-7; TRBD1 matches at 7 bases. The CDR3 length is 14 residues. V shed 9 bases and J 2 bases; nucleotides not matched to a gene: 11. In germline, CDR1 is SGHDT, CDR2 YYEEEE. The CDR3 DNA reads as TGTGCCATCCAGTCCTTGGGACAGACCTACGAGCAGTACTTC. This translates into CAIQSLGQTYEQYF.

This rearrangement joins TRBV5-1 to TRBJ2-7; TRBD1 matches 12 bases. This CDR3 is 17 amino acids long. J lost 0 bases, V lost 1 base, and 5 bases had no gene match. The germline V gene encodes CDR1 SGHRS and CDR2 YFSETQ. CDR3 coding DNA: TGCGCCAGCAGCTTGAGGGACAGGGGGCCTCGCTCCTACGAGCAGTACTTC. It yields the protein CASSLRDRGPRSYEQYF.

This CDR3 reads CASNAYPQGGNTEAFF. CDR3 DNA sequence: TGTGCCAGTAACGCTTACCCTCAGGGAGGAAACACTGAAGCTTTCTTT. V usage is TRBV19 and J usage is TRBJ1-1, with D possibly matching TRBD1 (5 bases). There are 16 residues in the CDR3. CDR1 is LNHDA, CDR2 SQIVND, per germline (reference sequence). With 7 bases removed from V and 2 bases from J, the gap between germline ends came to 20 bases.

This rearrangement joins TRBV24-1 to TRBJ1-2; D perhaps matches TRBD1 (6 bases). Per germline, CDR1 KGHDR and CDR2 SFDVKD. V was shortened by 3 bases and J by 6 bases, with 13 bases between the two germline ends. The CDR3 contains 14 residues. Written as DNA, the CDR3 is TGTGCCACCAGTGATGAAGGACAGTCCCATGGCTACACCTTC. Encoded protein: CATSDEGQSHGYTF.

The chain is built from TRBV25-1 and TRBJ1-2; D uncertain. The CDR3 sequence is 12 residues long. Germline-derived CDR1 and CDR2 are MGHDK and SYGVNS. The V gene lost 4 bases and the J gene lost 4 bases, with 7 bases spanning the gap. CDR3 bases: TGTGCCAGCAGTGTCCACAGCTATGGCTACACCTTC. Translating gives CASSVHSYGYTF.

This clone was observed once. V gene TRBV7-9 combines with J gene TRBJ1-1, with D tentatively TRBD1 (5 bases). The CDR3 runs to 16 residues. V dropped 2 bases and J dropped 8 bases, with 21 bases sitting between them. The germline gives CDR1 SEHNR, CDR2 FQNEAQ (reference sequence). Here the CDR3 DNA reads TGTGCCAGCAGCTTAAGGGCAGGGCAGAATTCCGGGGAAGCTTTCTTT. Its protein is CASSLRAGQNSGEAFF. The variable domain in full, with the rest retrieved from reference TRBV7-9 and TRBJ1-1, is DTGVSQNPRHKITKRGQNVTFRCDPISEHNRLYWYRQTLGQGPEFLTYFQNEAQLEKSRLLSDRFSAERPKGSFSTLEIQRTEQGDSAMYLCASSLRAGQNSGEAFFGQGTRLTVV.

The CDR3 loop reads CASSPGQGDLNTQYF. CDR3 coding DNA: TGTGCCAGCAGCCCAGGACAGGGGGATCTGAATACGCAGTATTTT. V and J are TRBV7-9 and TRBJ2-3; 10 nucleotides line up with TRBD1. CDR1 is SEHNR and CDR2 is FQNEAQ in the germline V gene (reference sequence). CDR3 length equals 15 residues. The trim removed 5 bases at V and 7 bases at J, leaving 9 bases unmatched.

This chain connects TRBV10-2 to TRBJ2-2; D gene ambiguous. The germline V gene has CDR1 WSHSY and CDR2 SAAADI. The CDR3 has 12 amino acids. Trimming stripped 10 bases from V and 4 bases from J, with 10 bases between. CDR3 region: CAIKRVTGELFF. The DNA of the CDR3 is TGCGCCATTAAACGAGTCACCGGGGAGCTGTTTTTT.

The chain has TRBV7-9 and TRBJ2-2; 7 nucleotides line up with TRBD1. The trim removed 5 bases at V and 7 bases at J, leaving 10 bases unmatched. This CDR3 comprises 15 residues. CDR1 and CDR2 from the germline V gene are SEHNR and FQNEAQ (reference sequence). The CDR3 DNA sequence: TGTGCCAGCAGCCTATTGACAGGGAAAGGCGGGGAGCTGTTTTTT. This translates into CASSLLTGKGGELFF.